This entry lists 3 T cell receptor beta chains sequenced from one sample in a study of T cell responses to AZD1222 COVID-19 vaccine. The assay was immunoSEQ multiplex PCR, and TCRdb's table has in-frame clones only and misses some. Of about 99,000 clones listed, over 85% are singletons. The sequencing here drew on peripheral blood, taken on day 0 of AZD1222 vaccination. Every receptor here comes from an adult in good health.

This clone was recorded only once. V is TRBV27 and J is TRBJ1-1, with 10 positions matching TRBD1. The V gene's germline CDR1 is MNHEY and CDR2 SMNVEV (reference sequence). V was clipped by 6 bases and J by 8 bases; unmatched bases: 9. The CDR3 sequence is 14 residues long. The CDR3, as DNA: TGTGCCAGCAGGGGACAGGGGTCGGGAGGGGAAGCTTTCTTT. Its protein product is CASRGQGSGGEAFF.

The chain couples TRBV5-1 to TRBJ1-3, with D tentatively TRBD1 (5 bases). Trimming took off 3 bases at V and 3 bases at J, with 10 bases between the two ends. This CDR3 has 14 residues. Germline V gene sequence: CDR1 SGHRS, CDR2 YFSETQ. Here the CDR3 DNA reads TGCGCCAGCAGCTACGGGGACCGTGGAAACACCATATATTTT. Translated: CASSYGDRGNTIYF.

The J gene is TRBJ2-2, the V gene TRBV9, with D uncertain. The CDR3 is made up of 13 amino acids. Trimming shortened V by 0 bases and J by 6 bases, and 6 bases separated the two germline ends. Germline V gives CDR1 SGDLS, CDR2 YYNGEE. The CDR3 is CASSVVLAGELFF. The CDR3, as DNA: TGTGCCAGCAGCGTAGTTCTGGCCGGGGAGCTGTTTTTT.